The T cell receptor beta chain under discussion was sequenced for a study of T cells in Graves' hyperthyroidism and ophthalmopathy. Study-wide points: A model built on 13 V-J features separated ophthalmopathy from stable hyperthyroidism.

This clonotype was seen ten or more times. Its antigen is currently unknown. Between the trimmed V and J ends, which lost 6 bases and 11 bases, there was a span of 19 bases. CDR3 length: 13 residues. The germline V gene has CDR1 MDHEN and CDR2 SYDVKM. Authors of the study amplified TCR beta CDR3 regions from RNA transcripts. HTBI primers were employed in a first-round RT-PCR of the TCR CDR3. TCRdb reprocessed the multiplex PCR reads via MiXCR and lists one record per CDR3 protein. The table has approximately 700,000 distinct CDR3 sequences, less than 20% seen once. The specimen was blood. V is TRBV28 and J is TRBJ1-1; no clear D gene. This receptor was identified in a man younger than 35 with Graves' hyperthyroidism. The CDR3 sequence: CASSPHTNLGAFF. The CDR3 DNA reads as TGTGCCAGCAGCCCTCATACGAACCTTGGGGCTTTCTTT.